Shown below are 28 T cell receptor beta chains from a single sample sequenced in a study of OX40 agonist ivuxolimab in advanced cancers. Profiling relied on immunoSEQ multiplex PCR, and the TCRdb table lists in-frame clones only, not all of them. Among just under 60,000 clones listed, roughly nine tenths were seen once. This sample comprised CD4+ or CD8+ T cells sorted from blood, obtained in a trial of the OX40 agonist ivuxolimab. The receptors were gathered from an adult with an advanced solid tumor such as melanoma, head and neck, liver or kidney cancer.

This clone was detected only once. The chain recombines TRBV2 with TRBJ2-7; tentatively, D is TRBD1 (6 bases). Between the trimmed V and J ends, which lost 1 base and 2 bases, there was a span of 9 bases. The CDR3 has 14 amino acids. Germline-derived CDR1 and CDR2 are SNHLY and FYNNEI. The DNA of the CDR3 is TGTGCCAGCAGTGAAGAAACAGGGCCCTACGAGCAGTACTTC. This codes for CASSEETGPYEQYF.

The CDR3 protein is CASSSLTGETTDTQYF. CDR3 bases: TGTGCCAGCAGTTCGCTGACAGGAGAAACCACAGATACGCAGTATTTT. The chain joins TRBV6-6 to TRBJ2-3, with TRBD1 as a possible D gene (6 bases). The germline V gene encodes CDR1 MNHNY and CDR2 SVGAGI (reference sequence). The V end was cut by 4 bases, the J end by 2 bases, with 16 bases between. This CDR3 has 16 residues.

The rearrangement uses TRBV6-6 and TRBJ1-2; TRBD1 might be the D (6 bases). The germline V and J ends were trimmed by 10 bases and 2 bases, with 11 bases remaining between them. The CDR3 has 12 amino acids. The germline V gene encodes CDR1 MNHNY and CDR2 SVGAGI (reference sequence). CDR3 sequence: CATNQGNYGYTF. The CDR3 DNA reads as TGTGCCACCAACCAGGGGAACTATGGCTACACCTTC.

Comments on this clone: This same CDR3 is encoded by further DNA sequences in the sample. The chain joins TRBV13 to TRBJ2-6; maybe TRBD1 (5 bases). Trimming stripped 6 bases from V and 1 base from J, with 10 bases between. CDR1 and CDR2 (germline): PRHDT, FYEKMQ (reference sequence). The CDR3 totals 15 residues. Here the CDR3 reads CASRTKGSGANVLTF. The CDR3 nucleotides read TGTGCCAGCAGAACCAAGGGGTCTGGGGCCAACGTCCTGACTTTC.

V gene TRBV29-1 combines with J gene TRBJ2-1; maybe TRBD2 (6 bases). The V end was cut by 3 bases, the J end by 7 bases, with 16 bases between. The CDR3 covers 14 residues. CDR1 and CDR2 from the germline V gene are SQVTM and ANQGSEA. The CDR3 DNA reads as TGCAGCGTTGATGAAGGGCGGGGTGGAAATGAGCAGTTCTTC. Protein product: CSVDEGRGGNEQFF.

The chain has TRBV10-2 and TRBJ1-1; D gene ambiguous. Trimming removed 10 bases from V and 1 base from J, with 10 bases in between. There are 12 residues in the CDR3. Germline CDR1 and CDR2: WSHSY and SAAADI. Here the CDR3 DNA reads TGCGCCACCGCCACGGCGAACACTGAAGCTTTCTTT. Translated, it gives CATATANTEAFF.

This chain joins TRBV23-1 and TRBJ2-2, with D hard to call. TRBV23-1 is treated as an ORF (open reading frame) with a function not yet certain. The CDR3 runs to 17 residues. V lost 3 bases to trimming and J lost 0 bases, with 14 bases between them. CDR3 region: CASSHKGSKSNTGELFF. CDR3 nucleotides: TGCGCCAGCAGTCACAAGGGTAGCAAGTCGAACACCGGGGAGCTGTTTTTT.

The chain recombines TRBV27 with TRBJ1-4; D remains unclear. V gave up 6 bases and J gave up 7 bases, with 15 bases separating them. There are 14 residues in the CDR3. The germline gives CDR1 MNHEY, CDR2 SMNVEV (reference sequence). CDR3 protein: CASRPGIWGEKLFF. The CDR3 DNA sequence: TGTGCCAGCAGACCGGGGATCTGGGGTGAAAAACTGTTTTTT.

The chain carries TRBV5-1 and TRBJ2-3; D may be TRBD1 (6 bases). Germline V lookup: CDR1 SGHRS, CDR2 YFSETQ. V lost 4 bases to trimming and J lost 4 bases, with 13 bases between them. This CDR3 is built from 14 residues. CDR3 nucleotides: TGCGCCAGCAGCCCACAGGGATTCCCAGATACGCAGTATTTT. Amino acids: CASSPQGFPDTQYF.

CDR3 nucleotide sequence: TGTGCCAGCAGCCAAGAAGGACTAGCGGGAGGCGGGGGGGAGACCCAGTACTTC. Protein: CASSQEGLAGGGGETQYF. This rearrangement joins TRBV4-2 to TRBJ2-5; 14 nucleotides match TRBD2. The V gene's germline CDR1 is LGHNA and CDR2 YNFKEQ. The CDR3 is 18 amino acids. V gave up 0 bases and J gave up 5 bases; unmatched junction bases: 8.

The CDR3 region has the DNA TGTGCCAGCAGGGCAATCTATAGCAATCAGCCCCAGCATTTT. It encodes CASRAIYSNQPQHF. The rearrangement links TRBV28 to TRBJ1-5, with D hard to call. V gave up 6 bases and J gave up 0 bases, with 9 bases separating them. Per the germline V gene, CDR1 is MDHEN and CDR2 is SYDVKM. CDR3 length: 14 residues.

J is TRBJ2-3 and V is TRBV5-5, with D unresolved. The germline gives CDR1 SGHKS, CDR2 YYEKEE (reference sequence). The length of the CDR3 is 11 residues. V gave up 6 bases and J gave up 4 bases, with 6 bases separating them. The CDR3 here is CASKFADTQYF. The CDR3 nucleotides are TGTGCCAGCAAATTTGCAGATACGCAGTATTTT.

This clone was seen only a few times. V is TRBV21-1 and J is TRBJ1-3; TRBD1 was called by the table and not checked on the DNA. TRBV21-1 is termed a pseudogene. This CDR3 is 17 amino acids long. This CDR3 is CASSRIDRGFSGNTIYF. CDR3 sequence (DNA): TGTGCCAGCAGCCGAATCGACAGGGGCTTCTCTGGAAACACCATATATTTT.

The CDR3 DNA reads TGTGCCAGCAGCCAGATAAGCGGGCCCATTACAGATACGCAGTATTTT. Translation: CASSQISGPITDTQYF. The rearrangement uses TRBV14 and TRBJ2-3, with D possibly being TRBD2 (6 bases). V was clipped by 3 bases and J by 3 bases, with 16 bases between them. Germline loops: CDR1 SGHDN, CDR2 FVKESK. The CDR3 consists of 16 residues.

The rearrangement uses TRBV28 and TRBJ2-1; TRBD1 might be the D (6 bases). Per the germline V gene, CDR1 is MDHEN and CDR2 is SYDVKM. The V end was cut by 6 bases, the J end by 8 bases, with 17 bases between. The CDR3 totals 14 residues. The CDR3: CASSFSQQGYEQFF. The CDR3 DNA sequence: TGTGCCAGCAGCTTCTCGCAACAGGGTTATGAGCAGTTCTTC.

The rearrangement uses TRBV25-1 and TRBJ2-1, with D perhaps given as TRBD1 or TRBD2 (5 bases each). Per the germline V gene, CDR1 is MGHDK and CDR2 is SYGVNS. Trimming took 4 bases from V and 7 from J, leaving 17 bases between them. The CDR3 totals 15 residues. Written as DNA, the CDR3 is TGTGCCAGCAGTGTCTGGGACCCCGTTACGAATGAGCAGTTCTTC. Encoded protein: CASSVWDPVTNEQFF.

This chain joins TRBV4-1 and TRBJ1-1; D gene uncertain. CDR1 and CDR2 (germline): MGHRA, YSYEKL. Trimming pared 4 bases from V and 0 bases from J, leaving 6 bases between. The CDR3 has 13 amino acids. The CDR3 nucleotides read TGCGCCAGCAGCCGTACTCTGAACACTGAAGCTTTCTTT. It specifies CASSRTLNTEAFF.

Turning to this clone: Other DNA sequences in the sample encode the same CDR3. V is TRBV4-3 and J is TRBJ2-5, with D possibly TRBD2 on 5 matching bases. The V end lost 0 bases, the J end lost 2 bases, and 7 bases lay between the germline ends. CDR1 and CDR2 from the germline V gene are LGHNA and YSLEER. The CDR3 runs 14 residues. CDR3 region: CASSQDRGQETQYF. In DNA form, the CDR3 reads TGCGCCAGCAGCCAAGATCGGGGTCAAGAGACCCAGTACTTC.

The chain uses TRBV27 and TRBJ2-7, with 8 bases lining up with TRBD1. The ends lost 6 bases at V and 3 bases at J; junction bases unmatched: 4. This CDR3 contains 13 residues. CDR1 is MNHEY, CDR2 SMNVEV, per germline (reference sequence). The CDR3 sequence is CASSDRGFYEQYF. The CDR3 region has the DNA TGTGCCAGCAGCGACAGGGGATTCTACGAGCAGTACTTC.

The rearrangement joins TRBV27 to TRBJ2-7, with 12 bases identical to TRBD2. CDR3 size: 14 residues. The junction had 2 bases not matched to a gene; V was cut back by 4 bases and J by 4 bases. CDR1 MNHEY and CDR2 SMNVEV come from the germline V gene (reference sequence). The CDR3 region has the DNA TGTGCCAGCAGTTGGACTAGCGGGAAGTACGAGCAGTACTTC. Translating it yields CASSWTSGKYEQYF.

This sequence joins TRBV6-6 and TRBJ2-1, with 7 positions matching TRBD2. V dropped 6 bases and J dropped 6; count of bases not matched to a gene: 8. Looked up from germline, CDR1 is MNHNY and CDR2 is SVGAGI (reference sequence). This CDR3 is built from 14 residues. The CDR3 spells CASSPLSGGNEQFF. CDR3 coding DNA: TGTGCCAGCAGCCCTCTATCGGGGGGCAATGAGCAGTTCTTC.

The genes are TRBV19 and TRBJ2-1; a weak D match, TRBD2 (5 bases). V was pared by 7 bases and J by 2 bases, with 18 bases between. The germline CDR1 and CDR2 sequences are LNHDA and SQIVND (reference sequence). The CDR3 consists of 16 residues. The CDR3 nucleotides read TGTGCCAGTACCAAGGAGGTGGTAGGCCCCTACAATGAGCAGTTCTTC. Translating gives CASTKEVVGPYNEQFF.

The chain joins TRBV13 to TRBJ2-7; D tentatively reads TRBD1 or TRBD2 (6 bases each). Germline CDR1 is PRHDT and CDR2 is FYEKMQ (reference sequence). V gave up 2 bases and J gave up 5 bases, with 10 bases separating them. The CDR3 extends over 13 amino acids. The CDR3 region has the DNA TGTGCCAGCAGCTTAAGGGGGACTGACGAGCAGTACTTC. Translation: CASSLRGTDEQYF.

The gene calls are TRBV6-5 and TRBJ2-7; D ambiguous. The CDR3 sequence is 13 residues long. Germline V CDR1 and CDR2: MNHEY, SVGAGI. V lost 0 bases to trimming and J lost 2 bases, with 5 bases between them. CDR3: CASSYSNPYEQYF. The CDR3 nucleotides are TGTGCCAGCAGTTACTCGAACCCCTACGAGCAGTACTTC.

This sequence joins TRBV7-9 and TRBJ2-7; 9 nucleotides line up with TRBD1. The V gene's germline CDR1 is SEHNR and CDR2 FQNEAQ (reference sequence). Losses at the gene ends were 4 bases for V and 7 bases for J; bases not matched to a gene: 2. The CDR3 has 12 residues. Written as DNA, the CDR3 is TGTGCCAGCAGCTGGACAGGGGATGAGCAGTACTTC. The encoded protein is CASSWTGDEQYF.

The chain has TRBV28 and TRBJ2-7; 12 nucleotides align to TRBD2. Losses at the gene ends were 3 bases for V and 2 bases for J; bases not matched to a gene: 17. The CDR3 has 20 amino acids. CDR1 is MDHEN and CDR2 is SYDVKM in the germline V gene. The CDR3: CASSFQGATSGRMGTYEQYF. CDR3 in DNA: TGTGCCAGCAGTTTTCAGGGGGCGACTAGCGGGAGAATGGGTACCTACGAGCAGTACTTC.

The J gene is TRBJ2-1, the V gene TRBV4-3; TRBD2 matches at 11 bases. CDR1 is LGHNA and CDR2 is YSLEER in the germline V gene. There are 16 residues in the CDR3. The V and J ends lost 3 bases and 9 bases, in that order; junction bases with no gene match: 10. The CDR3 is CASSHFSGRGSIEQFF. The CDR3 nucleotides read TGCGCCAGCAGCCATTTTAGCGGGAGGGGGTCAATTGAGCAGTTCTTC.

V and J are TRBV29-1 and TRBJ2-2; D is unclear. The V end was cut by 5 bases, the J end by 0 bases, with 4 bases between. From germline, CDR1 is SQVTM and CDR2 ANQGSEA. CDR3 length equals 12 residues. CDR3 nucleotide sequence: TGCAGCGTTAGGGCGAACACCGGGGAGCTGTTTTTT. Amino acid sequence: CSVRANTGELFF.